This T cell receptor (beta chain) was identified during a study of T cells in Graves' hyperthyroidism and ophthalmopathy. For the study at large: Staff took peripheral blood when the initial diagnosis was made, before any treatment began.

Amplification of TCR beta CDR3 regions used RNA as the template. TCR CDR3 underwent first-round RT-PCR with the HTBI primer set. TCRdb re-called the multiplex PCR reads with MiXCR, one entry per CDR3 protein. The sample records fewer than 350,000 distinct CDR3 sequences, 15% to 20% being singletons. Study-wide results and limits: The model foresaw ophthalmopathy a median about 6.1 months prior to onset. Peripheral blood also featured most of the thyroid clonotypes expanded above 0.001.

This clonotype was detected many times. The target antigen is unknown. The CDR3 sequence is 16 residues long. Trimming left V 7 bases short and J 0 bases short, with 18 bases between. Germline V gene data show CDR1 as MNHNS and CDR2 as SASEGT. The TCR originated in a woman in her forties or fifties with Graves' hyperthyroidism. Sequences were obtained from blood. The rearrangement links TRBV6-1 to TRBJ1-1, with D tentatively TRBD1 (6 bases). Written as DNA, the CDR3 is TGTGCCAGCATTACACATCCACAGGGACTGAACACTGAAGCTTTCTTT. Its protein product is CASITHPQGLNTEAFF.